The sequence of this TCR beta chain was determined in a study of cytomegalovirus exposure and HLA in healthy donors. Study as a whole: In an early release, HLA-typed donors contributed 80 million to 95 million unique TCR sequences. Study results and limitations: TCR beta V segments were, for the most part, productive about 87% or about 30% of the time in an earlier analysis.

PCR involved 60 Vbeta and 13 Jbeta primers. Per the authors' pipeline: Later work found 65 million to 90 million unique TCR beta chains, with about 10 million shared. Some clones are missing from TCRdb's copy, which holds only in-frame ones; the method was immunoSEQ multiplex PCR. V, J and clone size were drawn from that table, and D and trimming were deduced from the DNA. The table lists about 87,000 clones, 70% to 80% of them singletons. The germline CDR1 and CDR2 sequences are SGHVS and FQNEAQ. V lost 3 bases to trimming and J lost 6 bases; unmatched junction nucleotides: 7. The CDR3 length is 14 residues. As regards this clone: Its antigen is not identified.

The chain combines TRBV7-8 with TRBJ2-7; 8 bases are a match to TRBD1. Sequencing used PBMCs. This TCR was sampled from a man aged 30-40 years in good health and CMV-seropositive. CDR3 DNA: TGTGCCAGCAGCTTCGACAGGGGAACTGGCGAGCAGTACTTC. It encodes CASSFDRGTGEQYF.